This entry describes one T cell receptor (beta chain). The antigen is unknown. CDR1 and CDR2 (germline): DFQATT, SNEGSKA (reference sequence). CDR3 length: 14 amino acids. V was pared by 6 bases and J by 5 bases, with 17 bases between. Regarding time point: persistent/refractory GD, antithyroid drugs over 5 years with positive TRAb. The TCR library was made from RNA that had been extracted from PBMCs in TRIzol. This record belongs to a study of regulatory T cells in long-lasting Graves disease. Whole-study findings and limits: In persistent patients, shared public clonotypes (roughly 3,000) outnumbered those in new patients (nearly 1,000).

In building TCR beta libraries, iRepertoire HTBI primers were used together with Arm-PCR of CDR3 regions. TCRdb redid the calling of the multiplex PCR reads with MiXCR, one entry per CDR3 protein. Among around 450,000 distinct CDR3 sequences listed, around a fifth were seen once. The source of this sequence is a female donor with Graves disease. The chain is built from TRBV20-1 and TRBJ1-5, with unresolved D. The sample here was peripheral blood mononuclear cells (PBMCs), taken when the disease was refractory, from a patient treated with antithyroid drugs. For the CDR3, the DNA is TGCAGTGCCGCGGGCGGCAGTGTGGATCAGCCCCAGCATTTT. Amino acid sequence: CSAAGGSVDQPQHF.